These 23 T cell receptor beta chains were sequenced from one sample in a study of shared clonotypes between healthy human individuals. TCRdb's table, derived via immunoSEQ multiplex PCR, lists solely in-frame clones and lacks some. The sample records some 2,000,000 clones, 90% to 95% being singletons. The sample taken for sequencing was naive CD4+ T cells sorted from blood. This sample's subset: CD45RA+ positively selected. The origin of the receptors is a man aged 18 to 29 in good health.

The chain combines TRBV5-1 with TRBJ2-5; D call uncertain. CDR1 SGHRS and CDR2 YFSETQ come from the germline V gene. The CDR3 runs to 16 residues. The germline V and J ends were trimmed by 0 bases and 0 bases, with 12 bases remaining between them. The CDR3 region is CASSLVRSSDQETQYF. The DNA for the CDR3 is TGCGCCAGCAGCTTGGTTAGGAGTTCGGACCAAGAGACCCAGTACTTC.

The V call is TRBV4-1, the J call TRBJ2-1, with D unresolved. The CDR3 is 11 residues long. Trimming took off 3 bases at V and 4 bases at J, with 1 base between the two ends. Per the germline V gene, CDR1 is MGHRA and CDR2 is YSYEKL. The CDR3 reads CASSHYNEQFF. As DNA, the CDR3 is TGCGCCAGCAGCCATTACAATGAGCAGTTCTTC.

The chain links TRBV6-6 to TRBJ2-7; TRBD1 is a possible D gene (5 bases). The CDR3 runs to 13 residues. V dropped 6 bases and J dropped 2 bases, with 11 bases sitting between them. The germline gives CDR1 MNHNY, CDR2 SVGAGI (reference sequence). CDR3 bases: TGTGCCAGCAGGGGGCCAGAACCCTACGAGCAGTACTTC. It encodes CASRGPEPYEQYF.

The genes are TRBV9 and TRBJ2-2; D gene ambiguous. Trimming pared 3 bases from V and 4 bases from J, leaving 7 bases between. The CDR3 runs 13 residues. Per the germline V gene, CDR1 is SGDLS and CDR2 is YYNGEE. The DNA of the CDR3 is TGTGCCAGCAGCGGTGTAGCCACCGGGGAGCTGTTTTTT. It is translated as CASSGVATGELFF.

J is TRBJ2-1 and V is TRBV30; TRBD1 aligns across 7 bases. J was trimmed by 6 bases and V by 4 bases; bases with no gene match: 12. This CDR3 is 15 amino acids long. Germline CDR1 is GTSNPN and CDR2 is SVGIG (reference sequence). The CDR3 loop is CAWTGTVDARNEQFF. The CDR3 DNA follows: TGTGCCTGGACCGGGACAGTTGACGCTCGCAATGAGCAGTTCTTC.

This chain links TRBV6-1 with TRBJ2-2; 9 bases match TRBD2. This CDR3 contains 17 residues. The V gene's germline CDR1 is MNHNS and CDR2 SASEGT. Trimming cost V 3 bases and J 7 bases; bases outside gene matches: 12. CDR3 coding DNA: TGTGCCAGCAGTGAGGCGGGCGGGAGGGTAGCTATCGGGGAGCTGTTTTTT. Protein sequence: CASSEAGGRVAIGELFF.

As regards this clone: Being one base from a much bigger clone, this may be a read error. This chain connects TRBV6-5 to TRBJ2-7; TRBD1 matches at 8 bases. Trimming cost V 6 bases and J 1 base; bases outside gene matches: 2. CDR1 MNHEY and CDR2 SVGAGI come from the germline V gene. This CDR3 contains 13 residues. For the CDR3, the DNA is TGTGCCAGCAGACGGACAGGGTCCTACGAGCAGTACTTC. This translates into CASRRTGSYEQYF.

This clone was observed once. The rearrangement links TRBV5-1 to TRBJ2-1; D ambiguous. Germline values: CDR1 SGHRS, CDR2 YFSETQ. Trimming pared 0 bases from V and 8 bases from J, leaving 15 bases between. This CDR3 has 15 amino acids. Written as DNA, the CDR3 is TGCGCCAGCAGCTTGGTGGAGATCGGGTCCTATGAGCAGTTCTTC. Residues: CASSLVEIGSYEQFF.

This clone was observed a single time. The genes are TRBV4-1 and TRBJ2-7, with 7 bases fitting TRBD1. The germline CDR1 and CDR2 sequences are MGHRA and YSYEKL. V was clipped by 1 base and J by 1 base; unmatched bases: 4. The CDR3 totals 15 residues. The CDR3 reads CASSQAQGQSYEQYF. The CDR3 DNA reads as TGCGCCAGCAGCCAAGCACAGGGGCAATCCTACGAGCAGTACTTC.

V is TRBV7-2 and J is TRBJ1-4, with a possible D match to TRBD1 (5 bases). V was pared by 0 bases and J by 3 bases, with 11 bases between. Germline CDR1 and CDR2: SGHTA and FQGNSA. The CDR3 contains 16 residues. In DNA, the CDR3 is TGTGCCAGCAGCTTAGCCGTGACAGCGGCTAATGAAAAACTGTTTTTT. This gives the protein CASSLAVTAANEKLFF. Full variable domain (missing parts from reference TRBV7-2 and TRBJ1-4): GAGVSQSPSNKVTEKGKDVELRCDPISGHTALYWYRQSLGQGLEFLIYFQGNSAPDKSGLPSDRFSAERTGGSVSTLTIQRTQQEDSAVYLCASSLAVTAANEKLFFGSGTQLSVL.

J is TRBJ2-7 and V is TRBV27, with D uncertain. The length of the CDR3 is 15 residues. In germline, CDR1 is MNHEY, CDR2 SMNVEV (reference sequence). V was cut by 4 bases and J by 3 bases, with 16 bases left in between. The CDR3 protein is CASSSPSRIFYEQYF. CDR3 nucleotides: TGTGCCAGCAGTTCCCCGTCGCGGATTTTCTACGAGCAGTACTTC.

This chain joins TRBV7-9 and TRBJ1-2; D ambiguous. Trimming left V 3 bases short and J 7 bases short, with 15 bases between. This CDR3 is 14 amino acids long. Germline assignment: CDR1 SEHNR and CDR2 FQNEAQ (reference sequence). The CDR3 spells CASSLMGIRAGYTF. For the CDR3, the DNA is TGTGCCAGCAGCTTGATGGGGATCCGGGCTGGCTACACCTTC.

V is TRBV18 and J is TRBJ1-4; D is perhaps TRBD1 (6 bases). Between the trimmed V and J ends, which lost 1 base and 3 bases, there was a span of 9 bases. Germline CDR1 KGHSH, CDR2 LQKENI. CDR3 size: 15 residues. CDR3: CASSPRRQANEKLFF. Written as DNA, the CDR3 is TGTGCCAGCTCACCACGTCGACAGGCTAATGAAAAACTGTTTTTT.

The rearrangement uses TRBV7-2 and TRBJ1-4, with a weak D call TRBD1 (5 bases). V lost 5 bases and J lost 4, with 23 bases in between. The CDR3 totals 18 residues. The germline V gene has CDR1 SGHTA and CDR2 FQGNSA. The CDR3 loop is CASSRTPDPLGGNEKLFF. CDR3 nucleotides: TGTGCCAGCAGCCGTACCCCAGACCCCCTCGGGGGTAATGAAAAACTGTTTTTT.

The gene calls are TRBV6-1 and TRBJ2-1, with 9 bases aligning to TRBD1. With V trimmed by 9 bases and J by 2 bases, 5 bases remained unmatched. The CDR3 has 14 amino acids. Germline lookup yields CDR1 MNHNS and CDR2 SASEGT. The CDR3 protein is CASRGQGTYNEQFF. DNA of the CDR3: TGTGCCAGTCGGGGACAGGGAACCTACAATGAGCAGTTCTTC.

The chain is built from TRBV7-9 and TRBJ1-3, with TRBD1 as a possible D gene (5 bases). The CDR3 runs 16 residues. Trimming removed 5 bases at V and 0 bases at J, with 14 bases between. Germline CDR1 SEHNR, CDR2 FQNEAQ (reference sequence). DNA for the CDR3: TGTGCCAGCAGCGTCGCGGAGGGACTCTCTGGAAACACCATATATTTT. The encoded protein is CASSVAEGLSGNTIYF.

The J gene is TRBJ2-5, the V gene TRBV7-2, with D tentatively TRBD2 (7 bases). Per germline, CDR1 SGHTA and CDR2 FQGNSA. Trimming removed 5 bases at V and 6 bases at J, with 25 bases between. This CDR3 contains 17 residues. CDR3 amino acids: CASSRNVGGATTQTQYF. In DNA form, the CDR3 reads TGTGCCAGCAGCCGGAACGTTGGGGGGGCGACTACCCAGACCCAGTACTTC.

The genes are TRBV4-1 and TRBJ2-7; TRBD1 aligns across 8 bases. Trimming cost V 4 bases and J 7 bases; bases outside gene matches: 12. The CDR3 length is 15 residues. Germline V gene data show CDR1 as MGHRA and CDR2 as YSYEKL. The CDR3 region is CASSPLGQVPQEQYF. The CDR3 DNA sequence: TGCGCCAGCAGCCCTCTGGGACAGGTGCCGCAAGAGCAGTACTTC.

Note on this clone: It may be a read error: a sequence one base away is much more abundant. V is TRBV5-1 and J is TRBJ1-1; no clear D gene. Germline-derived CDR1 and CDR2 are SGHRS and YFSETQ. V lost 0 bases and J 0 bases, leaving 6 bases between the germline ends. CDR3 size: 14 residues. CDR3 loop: CASSLEQLNTEAFF. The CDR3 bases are TGCGCCAGCAGCTTGGAACAGCTGAACACTGAAGCTTTCTTT.

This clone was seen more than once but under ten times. For the CDR3, the DNA is TGCGCCAGCAGCCAAGTCGTCCGGAGGGACTATGGCTACACCTTC. It encodes CASSQVVRRDYGYTF. This chain links TRBV4-1 with TRBJ1-2; D ambiguous. V lost 1 base, J lost 3 bases, and 12 bases lay in between. CDR1 and CDR2 (germline): MGHRA, YSYEKL. This CDR3 has 15 residues.

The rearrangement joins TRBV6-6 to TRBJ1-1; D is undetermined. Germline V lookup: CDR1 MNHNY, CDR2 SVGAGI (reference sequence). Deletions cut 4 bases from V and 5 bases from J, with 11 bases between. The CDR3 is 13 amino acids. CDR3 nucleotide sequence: TGTGCCAGCAGTTTAGAACTGAGAACTGAAGCTTTCTTT. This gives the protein CASSLELRTEAFF.

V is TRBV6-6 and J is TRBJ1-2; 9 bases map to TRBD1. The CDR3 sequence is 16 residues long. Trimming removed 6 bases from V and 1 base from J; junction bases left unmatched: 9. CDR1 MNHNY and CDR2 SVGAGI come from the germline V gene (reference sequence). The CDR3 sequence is CASSPPGTGFNYGYTF. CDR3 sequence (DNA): TGTGCCAGCAGCCCCCCCGGGACAGGGTTTAACTATGGCTACACCTTC.

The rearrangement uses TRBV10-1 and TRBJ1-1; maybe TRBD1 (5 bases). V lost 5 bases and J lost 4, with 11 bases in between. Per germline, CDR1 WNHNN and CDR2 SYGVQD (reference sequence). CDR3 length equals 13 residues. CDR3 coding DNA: TGCGCCAGCAGTCCCGGACACATCACTGAAGCTTTCTTT. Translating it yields CASSPGHITEAFF.